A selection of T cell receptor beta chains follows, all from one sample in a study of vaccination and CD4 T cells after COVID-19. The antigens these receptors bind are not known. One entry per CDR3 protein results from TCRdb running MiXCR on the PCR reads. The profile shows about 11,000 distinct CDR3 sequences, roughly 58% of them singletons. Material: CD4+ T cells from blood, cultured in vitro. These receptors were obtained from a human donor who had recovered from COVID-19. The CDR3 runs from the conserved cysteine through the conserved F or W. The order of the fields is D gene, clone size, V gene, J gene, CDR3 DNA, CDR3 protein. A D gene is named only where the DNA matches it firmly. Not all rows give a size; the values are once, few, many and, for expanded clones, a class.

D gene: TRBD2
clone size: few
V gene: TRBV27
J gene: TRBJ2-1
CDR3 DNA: TGTGCCAGCCGTAGGGGCGGGAGTCCCTACAATGAGCAGTTCTTC
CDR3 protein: CASRRGGSPYNEQFF

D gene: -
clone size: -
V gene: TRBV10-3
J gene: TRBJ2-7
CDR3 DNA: TGTGCCATCAGTGCCCGGGACCCAAGCTACGAGCAGTACTTC
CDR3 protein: CAISARDPSYEQYF

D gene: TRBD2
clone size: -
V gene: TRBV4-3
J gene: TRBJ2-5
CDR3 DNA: TGCGCCAGCAGCCTTAAGCGGGAGGAAGAGACCCAGTACTTC
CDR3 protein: CASSLKREEETQYF

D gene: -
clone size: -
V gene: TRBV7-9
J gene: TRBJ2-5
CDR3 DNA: TGTGCCAGCAGCCCCAGACTAGGAGGGGGCCAAGAGACCCAGTACTTC
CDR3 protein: CASSPRLGGGQETQYF

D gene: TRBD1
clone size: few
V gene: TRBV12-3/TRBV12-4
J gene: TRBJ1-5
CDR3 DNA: TGTGCCAGCAGTTTCACAGGGGGCAATCAGCCCCAGCATTTT
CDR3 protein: CASSFTGGNQPQHF

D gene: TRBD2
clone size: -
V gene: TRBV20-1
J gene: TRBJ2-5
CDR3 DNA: TGCAGTGCTACCCTCAGCGGGGCCGTGTCGGTGGCCCAGTACTTC
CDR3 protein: CSATLSGAVSVAQYF

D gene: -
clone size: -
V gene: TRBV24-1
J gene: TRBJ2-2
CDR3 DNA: TGTGCCACCAGCACCGGGACGGTGAACACCGGGGAGCTGTTTTTT
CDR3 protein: CATSTGTVNTGELFF

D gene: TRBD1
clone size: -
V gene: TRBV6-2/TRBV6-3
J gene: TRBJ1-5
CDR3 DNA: TGTGCCAGCAGACCGGGACAGCTTAGGTATAGCAATCAGCCCCAGCATTTT
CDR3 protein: CASRPGQLRYSNQPQHF

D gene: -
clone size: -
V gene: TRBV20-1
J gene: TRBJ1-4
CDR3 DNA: TGCAGTCTTCCCCAGTTTAATGAAAAACTGTTTTTT
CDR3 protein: CSLPQFNEKLFF

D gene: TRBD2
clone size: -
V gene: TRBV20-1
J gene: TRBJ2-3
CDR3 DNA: TGCAGTGCGAGAAGCGGGAGTACAGATACGCAGTATTTT
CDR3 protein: CSARSGSTDTQYF

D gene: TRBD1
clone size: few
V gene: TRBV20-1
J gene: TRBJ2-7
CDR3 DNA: TGCAGTGCTAAGGGACAGGGGAGGACTTCGGACTACGAGCAGTACTTC
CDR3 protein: CSAKGQGRTSDYEQYF

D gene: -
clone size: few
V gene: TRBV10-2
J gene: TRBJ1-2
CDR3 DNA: TGCGCCAGCAGTGAGTTAGGCCAGGGGCCACCCTATGGCTACACCTTC
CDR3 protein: CASSELGQGPPYGYTF

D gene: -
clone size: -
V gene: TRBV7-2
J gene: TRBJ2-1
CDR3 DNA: TGTGCCAGCAGCTTAGTCCATTCGGTAGAGCAGTTCTTC
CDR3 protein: CASSLVHSVEQFF

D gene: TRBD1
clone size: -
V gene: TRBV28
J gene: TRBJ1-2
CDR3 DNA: TGTGCCAGCAGTTCCCTCGGGACAGGGTCCTATGGCTACACCTTC
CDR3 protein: CASSSLGTGSYGYTF

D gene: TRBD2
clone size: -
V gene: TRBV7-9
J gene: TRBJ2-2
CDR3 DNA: TGTGCCAGCAGCCTAGAACTAGCGGGAGCCGGGGAGCTGTTTTTT
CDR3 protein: CASSLELAGAGELFF

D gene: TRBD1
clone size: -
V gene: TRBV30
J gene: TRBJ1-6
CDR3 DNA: TGTGCCTGGAGCGAAGGACAGGGTAATTCACCCCTCCACTTT
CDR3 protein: CAWSEGQGNSPLHF

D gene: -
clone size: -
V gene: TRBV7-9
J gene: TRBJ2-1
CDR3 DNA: TGTGCCAGCAGCGGGGACTTCCGCAATGAGCAGTTCTTC
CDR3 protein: CASSGDFRNEQFF

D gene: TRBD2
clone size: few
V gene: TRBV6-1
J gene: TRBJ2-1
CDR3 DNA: TGTGCCAGCAGGAAGGAGCGGGATATAGTCGATGAGCAGTTCTTC
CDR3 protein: CASRKERDIVDEQFF

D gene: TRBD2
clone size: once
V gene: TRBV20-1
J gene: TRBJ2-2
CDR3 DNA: TGCAGTGCTAGAGATCCCGGGACTAGCGGGATGAACACCGGGGAGCTGTTTTTT
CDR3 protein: CSARDPGTSGMNTGELFF

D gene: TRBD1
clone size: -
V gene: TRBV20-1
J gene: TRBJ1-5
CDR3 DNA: TGCAGTGCGGAGGGGGGACAGGGCGGTTCGGGCAATCAGCCCCAGCATTTT
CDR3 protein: CSAEGGQGGSGNQPQHF

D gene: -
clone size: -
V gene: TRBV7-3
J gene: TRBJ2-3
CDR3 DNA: TGTGCCAGCAGCTCCTCACTAGGAGATACGCAGTATTTT
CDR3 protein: CASSSSLGDTQYF

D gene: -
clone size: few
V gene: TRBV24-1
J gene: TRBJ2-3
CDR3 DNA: TGTGCCACCAGTGATTTGTACCTCACAGATACGCAGTATTTT
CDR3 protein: CATSDLYLTDTQYF

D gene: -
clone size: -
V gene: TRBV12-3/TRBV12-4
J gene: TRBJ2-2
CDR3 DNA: TGTGCCAGCAGTTTAGTAGGGACCGGGGAGCTGTTTTTT
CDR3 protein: CASSLVGTGELFF

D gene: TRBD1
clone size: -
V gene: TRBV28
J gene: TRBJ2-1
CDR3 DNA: TGTGCCAGCAGTGCTCGACAGGGCTCCTGGGATGAGCAGTTCTTC
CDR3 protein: CASSARQGSWDEQFF

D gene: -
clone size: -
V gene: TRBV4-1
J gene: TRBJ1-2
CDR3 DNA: TGCGCCAGCAGCCAAGGGAGGCCAGAGGAATATGGCTACACCTTC
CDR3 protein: CASSQGRPEEYGYTF

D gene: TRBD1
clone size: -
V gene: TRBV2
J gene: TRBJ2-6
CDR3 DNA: TGTGCCAGCAGGCTAACAGGGGGCGCGTCTGGGGCCAACGTCCTGACTTTC
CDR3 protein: CASRLTGGASGANVLTF

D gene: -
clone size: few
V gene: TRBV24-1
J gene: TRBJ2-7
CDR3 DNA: TGTGCCACCAGTGATAACTGGCCTGTAGGCGCAGACGAGCAGTACTTC
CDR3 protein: CATSDNWPVGADEQYF

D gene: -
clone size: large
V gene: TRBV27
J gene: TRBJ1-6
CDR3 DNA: TGTGCCAGCAGAAGGCGACTGATTAATTCACCCCTCCACTTT
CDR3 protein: CASRRRLINSPLHF

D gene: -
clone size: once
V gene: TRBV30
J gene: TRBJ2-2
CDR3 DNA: TGTGCCAATCCGGGACTCCGGAACACCGGGGAGCTGTTTTTT
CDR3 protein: CANPGLRNTGELFF

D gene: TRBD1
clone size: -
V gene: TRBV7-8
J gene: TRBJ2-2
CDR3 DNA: TGTGCCAGCAGCAAATCCGGGACAGGGCGTACCGCGAACACCGGGGAGCTGTTTTTT
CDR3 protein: CASSKSGTGRTANTGELFF

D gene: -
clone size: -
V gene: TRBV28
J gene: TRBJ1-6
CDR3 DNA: TGTGCCAGCAACGGCGGGTACTATAATTCACCCCTCCACTTT
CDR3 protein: CASNGGYYNSPLHF

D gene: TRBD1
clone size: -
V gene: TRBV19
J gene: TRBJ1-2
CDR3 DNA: TGTGCCAGTAGCTTCCCGGGACAGGGGGACTATGGCTACACCTTC
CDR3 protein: CASSFPGQGDYGYTF

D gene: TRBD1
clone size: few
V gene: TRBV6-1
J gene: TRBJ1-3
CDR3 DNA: TGTGCCAGCACCGGACAGGGTTCAAACACCATATATTTT
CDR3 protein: CASTGQGSNTIYF

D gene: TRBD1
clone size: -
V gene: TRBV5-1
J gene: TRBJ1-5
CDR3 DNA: TGCGCCAGCAGCTACAGGGGAAGCGAGCCCCAGCATTTT
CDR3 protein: CASSYRGSEPQHF

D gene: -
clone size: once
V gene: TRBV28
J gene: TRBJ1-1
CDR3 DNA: TGTGCCAGCACCGCGACAGTGAACACTGAAGCTTTCTTT
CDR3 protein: CASTATVNTEAFF

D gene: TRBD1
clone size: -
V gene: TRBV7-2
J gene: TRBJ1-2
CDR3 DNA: TGTGCCAGCAGCTTTAGGACAGGGCCCTATGGCTACACCTTC
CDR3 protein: CASSFRTGPYGYTF

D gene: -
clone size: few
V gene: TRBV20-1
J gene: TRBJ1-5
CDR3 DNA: TGCAGTGCTAGAGGGGACCCCAATCAGCCCCAGCATTTT
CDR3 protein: CSARGDPNQPQHF

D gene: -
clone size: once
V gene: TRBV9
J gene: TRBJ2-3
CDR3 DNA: TGTGCCACGAAAGGGACACCTCCAGGAGATACGCAGTATTTT
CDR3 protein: CATKGTPPGDTQYF

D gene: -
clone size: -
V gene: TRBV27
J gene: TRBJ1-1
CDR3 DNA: TGTGCCAGCAGACCCTACAGGGACACTGAAGCTTTCTTT
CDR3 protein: CASRPYRDTEAFF

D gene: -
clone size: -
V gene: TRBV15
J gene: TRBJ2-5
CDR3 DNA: TGTGCCACCAGCAGAGCAGGGTTGGGAGAGACCCAGTACTTC
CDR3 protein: CATSRAGLGETQYF

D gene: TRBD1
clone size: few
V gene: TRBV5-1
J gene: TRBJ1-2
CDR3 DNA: TGCGCCAGCAGCAGTGGTACAGGGGACTATGGCTACACCTTC
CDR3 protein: CASSSGTGDYGYTF

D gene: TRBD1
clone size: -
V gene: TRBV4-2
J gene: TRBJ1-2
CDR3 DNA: TGTGCCAGCAGCCAAGCTCGGCAGGGACAGGGGGCTGGGTATGGCTACACCTTC
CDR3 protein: CASSQARQGQGAGYGYTF

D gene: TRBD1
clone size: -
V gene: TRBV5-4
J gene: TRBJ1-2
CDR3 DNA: TGTGCCAGCAGCTGGGGACAGGGCCGAGGGGGCTACACCTTC
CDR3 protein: CASSWGQGRGGYTF

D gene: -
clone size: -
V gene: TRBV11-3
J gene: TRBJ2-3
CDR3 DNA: TGTGCCAGCAGCCAGGGGGCGGGAGAAGGGGGAGATACGCAGTATTTT
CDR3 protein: CASSQGAGEGGDTQYF

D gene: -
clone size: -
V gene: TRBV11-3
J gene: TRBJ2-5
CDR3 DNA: TGTGCCAGCAGCTTAGGAGCCCGGGAAAAACCGGATGAGACCCAGTACTTC
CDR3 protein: CASSLGAREKPDETQYF

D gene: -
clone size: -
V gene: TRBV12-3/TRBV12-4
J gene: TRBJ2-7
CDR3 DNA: TGTGCCAGAACACAATATCTCGGCTACGAGCAGTACTTC
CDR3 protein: CARTQYLGYEQYF

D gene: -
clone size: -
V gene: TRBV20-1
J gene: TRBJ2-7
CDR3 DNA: TGCAGTGGTGAGGGACAAAGAGGCGCCCGCGAGCAGTACTTC
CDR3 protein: CSGEGQRGAREQYF

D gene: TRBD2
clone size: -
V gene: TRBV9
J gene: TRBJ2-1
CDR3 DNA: TGTGCCAGCAGCGTACTAACTAGCGGGAGGTACAATGAGCAGTTCTTC
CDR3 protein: CASSVLTSGRYNEQFF

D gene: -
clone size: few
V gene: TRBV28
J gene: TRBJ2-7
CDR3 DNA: TGTGCCAGCAGTTTAGGGGCTGGGGCCTACGAGCAGTACTTC
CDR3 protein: CASSLGAGAYEQYF

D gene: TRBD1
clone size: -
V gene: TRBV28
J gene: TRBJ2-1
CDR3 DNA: TGTGCCAGCAGTTCGACAGGGTTACAGTACAATGAGCAGTTCTTC
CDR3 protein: CASSSTGLQYNEQFF